Below, one TCR beta chain is given with its context. The CDR3 is 15 amino acids. Germline CDR1 and CDR2: SNHLY and FYNNEI. Trimming cost V 1 base and J 0 bases, with 7 bases left between them. These data belong to a study of T cells in localized non-small cell lung cancer. Generated by immunoSEQ multiplex PCR, the TCRdb table keeps only in-frame clones and is missing some. Of approximately 32,000 clones listed, approximately 80% are singletons. The sample in question was peripheral blood, obtained before any cancer treatment. The chain recombines TRBV2 with TRBJ2-1; D remains ambiguous. The TCR originated in a male donor older than 55 with stage III squamous cell lung carcinoma. CDR3 protein: CASSEELSSYNEQFF. The CDR3 DNA reads as TGTGCCAGCAGTGAAGAATTGAGCTCCTACAATGAGCAGTTCTTC.